The clone carrying this T cell receptor (beta chain) was detected a few times. The antigen is unknown. The sample belongs to a study of T-cell memory formation after mild COVID-19. Study conclusions and caveats: Researchers could not confirm that second-wave clones peaking on day 37 targeted SARS-CoV-2. A balance of CD4 and CD8 characterized clones contracting day 15 to 85, whereas later expanders leaned CD4+. Clones which contracted sat mainly in CM and EM if CD4+, and in EMRA if CD8+.

Trimming removed 6 bases at V and 1 base at J, with 6 bases between. The CDR3 has 12 amino acids. With constant-segment primers, 5'RACE yielded cDNA libraries of TCR alpha and TCR beta that carried sample barcodes and UMIs. In TCRdb, the 5' RACE reads were re-called with MiXCR into one record per CDR3 protein. The table includes 140,000 or so distinct CDR3 sequences, 15% to 20% detected once. The material sequenced was PBMCs or a T cell subset sorted from them (not recorded which). The chain couples TRBV12-3 or TRBV12-4 to TRBJ1-1; D call uncertain. This receptor was identified in an adult woman who had mild COVID-19 (a few samples of this study predate the infection). Cell type and time point are not known. This CDR3 reads CASRSQNTEAFF. CDR3 in DNA: TGTGCCAGCAGATCCCAGAACACTGAAGCTTTCTTT.